This is a list of T cell receptor beta chains from one sample in a study of cytomegalovirus exposure and HLA in healthy donors. TCRdb keeps only in-frame clones here, not all; method: immunoSEQ multiplex PCR. The data contain roughly 150,000 clones, roughly 70% of them singletons. Sequencing input: PBMCs. These receptors were taken from a woman in her sixties in good health and CMV-seropositive. Each CDR3 is given without its conserved first and last residue.

cdr3_aa j_call cdr3_length v_call
ASSKSPGRDGYT TRBJ1-2 12 TRBV21-1
ASKFKAGNNEKLF TRBJ1-4 13 TRBV6-6
ASSPLREGQPQH TRBJ1-5 12 TRBV18
ASSWGQGGTGELF TRBJ2-2 13 TRBV5-1
ASSFSGQGKETQY TRBJ2-5 13 TRBV5-1
ASSATSGRNNEQF TRBJ2-1 13 TRBV6-1
ASSPGTGAPSGNTIY TRBJ1-3 15 TRBV5-4
ASSPRGTGREAF TRBJ1-1 12 TRBV11-2
ASRPGSYGYT TRBJ1-2 10 TRBV2
SARGTDKAF TRBJ1-1 9 TRBV20-1
ASSPEGTGNTEAF TRBJ1-1 13 TRBV5-1
ASSSRTGADEQY TRBJ2-7 12 TRBV5-6
ASSGGQPQH TRBJ1-5 9 TRBV19
ASSWGTSGRTDTQY TRBJ2-3 14 TRBV7-9
ASSPQRELGGYT TRBJ1-2 12 TRBV18
ASSSYRDSYEQY TRBJ2-7 12 TRBV19
ASSEEGLGTGELF TRBJ2-2 13 TRBV2
ASRRTSYEQY TRBJ2-7 10 TRBV6-5
AWSVWERREQF TRBJ2-1 11 TRBV30
SVGQGLTSYEQY TRBJ2-7 12 TRBV29-1
ASSSLASEKLF TRBJ1-4 11 TRBV5-6
ASSQGQLNQPQH TRBJ1-5 12 TRBV7-8
ASSLTVIMNTEAF TRBJ1-1 13 TRBV28
AWSQYQDQPQH TRBJ1-5 11 TRBV30
ASSKDRAQETQY TRBJ2-5 12 TRBV18
ASSLDRGPYGYT TRBJ1-2 12 TRBV7-2
ASSARDRYEQY TRBJ2-7 11 TRBV19
ASSVRQGNTEAF TRBJ1-1 12 TRBV5-1
ASSRTDRGFEKLF TRBJ1-4 13 TRBV14
ASSPGLESYNEQF TRBJ2-1 13 TRBV5-1
ASSYGGSGTGELF TRBJ2-2 13 TRBV6-6
ASSSPSRTGGYT TRBJ1-2 12 TRBV28
ASSPRGNSGNTIY TRBJ1-3 13 TRBV7-6
ASSEDSNREQY TRBJ2-7 11 TRBV4-2
ATSRGDLGSNQPQH TRBJ1-5 14 TRBV15
ASTTGHPPGTQY TRBJ2-3 12 TRBV19
ASSLVGGRSPPTDTQY TRBJ2-3 16 TRBV5-1
SAYLESSTYEQY TRBJ2-7 12 TRBV29-1
ASSHRTGGYEQY TRBJ2-7 12 TRBV4-1
ASGGRRMSSYNEQF TRBJ2-1 14 TRBV2
ASSEAPPGATLDEQY TRBJ2-7 15 TRBV6-1
ASSLATGRGYNEQF TRBJ2-1 14 TRBV5-8
ASSPRVPRTSGFAYEQY - 17 TRBV27
ASSGQTNTGELF TRBJ2-2 12 TRBV11-2
ASSPRRSDQPQH TRBJ1-5 12 TRBV18
ASSPGLAGTSYNEQF TRBJ2-1 15 TRBV27
ASSSPGHLYGYT TRBJ1-2 12 TRBV28
ASGSGGLGEKLF TRBJ1-4 12 TRBV6-1
ASSYSDRGRGETQY TRBJ2-5 14 TRBV6-5
ASQSLNYGYT TRBJ1-2 10 TRBV11-2
ASRLSGQQNTEAF TRBJ1-1 13 TRBV5-1
ASRGTSADNEQF TRBJ2-1 12 TRBV2
ASTTEMNTEAF TRBJ1-1 11 TRBV19
ASSPKGDYGYT TRBJ1-2 11 TRBV5-6